A selection of T cell receptor beta chains follows, all from one sample in a study of blood T cell repertoires in COVID-19. Sequencing used immunoSEQ multiplex PCR; TCRdb keeps in-frame clones, though not all of them. Of over 250,000 clones listed, roughly 86% are singletons. Sequencing was performed on PBMCs or T cells enriched from blood (not recorded which). These receptors all come from a woman under 30 who had recovered from COVID-19. Both conserved end residues are part of each CDR3.

TRBJ1-5	TRBV3-1/TRBV3-2	CASSQDRKRPGQKNQPQHF
TRBJ2-5	TRBV11-3	CASSTQREETQYF
TRBJ1-1	TRBV28	CASSLSSGMLALNTEAFF
TRBJ1-3	TRBV2	CASSWFKGMGSGNTIYF
TRBJ2-7	TRBV11-2	CASSLVGGVSYEQYF
TRBJ2-3	TRBV28	CASRRGRFTDTQYF
TRBJ1-1	TRBV9	CASSELRGNTEAFF
TRBJ1-4	TRBV3-1/TRBV3-2	CASSPRQGGEKLFF
TRBJ2-2	TRBV6-5	CACTGTPGATGELFF
TRBJ1-2	TRBV5-1	CASSRGGDRYGYTF
TRBJ2-7	TRBV7-9	CASSLTENYEQYF
TRBJ2-7	TRBV28	CASRGEGLSYEQYF
TRBJ2-7	TRBV7-3	CASSPDWAGEQYF
TRBJ1-2	TRBV24-1	CATSVGGYGYTF
TRBJ2-3	TRBV7-2	CASSLIAGESDTQYF
TRBJ1-1	TRBV2	CASFPYTLNTEAFF
TRBJ2-5	TRBV7-6	CASSLAGRGPETQYF
TRBJ2-5	TRBV21-1	CASRGTSGREPPQETQYF
TRBJ2-1	TRBV18	CASSPPAGGDEQFF
TRBJ1-5	TRBV27	CASSLRGRNQPQHF
TRBJ2-1	TRBV28	CASSTAGTGYNEQFF
TRBJ1-5	TRBV18	CASSDGHEPQHF
TRBJ2-1	TRBV28	CASLAGTGNEQFF
TRBJ2-7	TRBV5-6	CASSLGLTLYEQYF
TRBJ2-1	TRBV6-2/TRBV6-3	CASSYTGTGYNEQFF
TRBJ1-3	TRBV9	CASSSDRELPGNTIYF
TRBJ2-7	TRBV15	CATSRDLAGQYEQYF
TRBJ2-7	TRBV27	CASLTRQGNSYEQYF
TRBJ2-7	TRBV24-1	CATSDSLAGGDEQYF
TRBJ2-2	TRBV7-2	CASNKMAVNTGELFF
TRBJ1-6	TRBV5-1	CASSKDRVPLSF
TRBJ1-5	TRBV2	CASSARSGLGQPQHF
TRBJ2-3	TRBV28	CASSARGGNTQYF
TRBJ1-1	TRBV6-6	CASSYDLRVDDTEAFF
TRBJ2-3	TRBV15	CATGLAGGRFSVDTQYF
TRBJ2-7	TRBV7-2	CASSLELAGGYEQYF
TRBJ2-7	TRBV5-4	CASSPGPSGAYEQYF
TRBJ1-2	TRBV29-1	CSGLDRGLSSYGYTF
TRBJ2-3	TRBV4-3	CASSQEPGLDTQYF
TRBJ1-1	TRBV7-3	CASSPGQGSSTEAFF
TRBJ2-3	TRBV7-2	CASTGNFGTDTQYF
TRBJ2-1	TRBV7-2	CASSLRTSGGTPQRSEQFF
TRBJ2-5	TRBV6-2/TRBV6-3	CASSYGQEETQYF
TRBJ1-2	TRBV28	CASSLWQTDLYGYTF
TRBJ2-7	TRBV19	CASSLLAGDEQYF
TRBJ1-1	TRBV9	CASSGQGDTEAFF
TRBJ1-3	TRBV4-2	CASSQDPYGDSSGNTIYF
TRBJ1-2	TRBV27	CASSAYTGVGYGYTF
TRBJ2-2	TRBV28	CASTHSPPNTGELFF
TRBJ1-6	TRBV5-1	CASSLDQDSPLHF
TRBJ2-2	TRBV19	CASSVLAGTGELFF